Presented here are 19 T cell receptor beta chains from one specimen sequenced in a study of OX40 agonist ivuxolimab in advanced cancers. Produced via immunoSEQ multiplex PCR; TCRdb's table is partial and in-frame only. This sample has more than 70,000 clones, with about four fifths found just once. The specimen comprised CD4+ or CD8+ T cells sorted from blood, sampled in a trial of the OX40 agonist ivuxolimab. Receptors were obtained from an adult with an advanced solid tumor such as melanoma, head and neck, liver or kidney cancer.

About this clone itself: In the same sample, other DNA sequences code for this CDR3. CDR3 in amino acids: CASSRNTGELFF. The CDR3 region has the DNA TGTGCCAGCAGTAGGAACACCGGGGAGCTGTTTTTT. J is TRBJ2-2 and V is TRBV2, with D hard to call. This CDR3 is 12 amino acids long. Trimming removed 5 bases from V and 1 base from J, with 2 bases in between. Germline V gene lookup returns CDR1 SNHLY and CDR2 FYNNEI.

The chain combines TRBV30 with TRBJ2-1, with 8 nucleotides matching TRBD2. Germline-derived CDR1 and CDR2 are GTSNPN and SVGIG (reference sequence). V dropped 3 bases and J dropped 10; count of bases not matched to a gene: 29. The CDR3 is 20 amino acids. In DNA form, the CDR3 reads TGTGCCTGGAGCCCCATGGGACTAGTAGTGGGTGGAGCGTATGAGCGGGAGCAGTTCTTC. Amino acids: CAWSPMGLVVGGAYEREQFF. The whole variable domain, filled in from reference TRBV30 and TRBJ2-1, reads SQTIHQWPATLVQPVGSPLSLECTVEGTSNPNLYWYRQAAGRGLQLLFYSVGIGQISSEVPQNLSASRPQDRQFILSSKKLLLSDSGFYLCAWSPMGLVVGGAYEREQFFGPGTRLTVL.

The chain links TRBV2 to TRBJ1-2; the D is unclear. Germline CDR1 is SNHLY and CDR2 is FYNNEI. Trimming stripped 1 base from V and 3 bases from J, with 18 bases between. This CDR3 is 17 amino acids long. As DNA, the CDR3 is TGTGCCAGCAGTGAAGAGTCGTTGAGGTCTTTGGACTATGGCTACACCTTC. Amino acid sequence: CASSEESLRSLDYGYTF.

This chain uses TRBV7-9 with TRBJ1-4; TRBD1 matches at 7 bases. J was trimmed by 7 bases and V by 3 bases; bases with no gene match: 11. Germline V CDR1 and CDR2: SEHNR, FQNEAQ (reference sequence). The CDR3 runs to 16 residues. The DNA of the CDR3 is TGTGCCAGCAGCTTCGCCCCGAGGGGGCGCGGTGAAAAACTGTTTTTT. Translation: CASSFAPRGRGEKLFF. Full variable domain (remainder filled in from reference TRBV7-9 and TRBJ1-4): DTGVSQNPRHKITKRGQNVTFRCDPISEHNRLYWYRQTLGQGPEFLTYFQNEAQLEKSRLLSDRFSAERPKGSFSTLEIQRTEQGDSAMYLCASSFAPRGRGEKLFFGSGTQLSVL.

The chain employs TRBV11-2 and TRBJ2-2; no reliable D call. V gave up 2 bases and J gave up 6 bases, with 16 bases separating them. Per germline, CDR1 SGHAT and CDR2 FQNNGV. The CDR3 contains 16 residues. The CDR3: CASSLFDIRAAGELFF. In DNA form, the CDR3 reads TGTGCCAGCAGCTTATTCGACATTCGGGCCGCCGGGGAGCTGTTTTTT.

The chain joins TRBV28 to TRBJ1-4; tentative D call: TRBD1 (5 bases). V shed 6 bases and J shed 5 bases, with 10 bases lying between them. The germline V gene has CDR1 MDHEN and CDR2 SYDVKM. The CDR3 covers 13 residues. Here the CDR3 reads CASSSGANEKLFF. The CDR3, as DNA: TGTGCCAGCAGCTCCGGGGCGAATGAAAAACTGTTTTTT. Filled out from reference TRBV28 and TRBJ1-4, the complete variable domain reads DVKVTQSSRYLVKRTGEKVFLECVQDMDHENMFWYRQDPGLGLRLIYFSYDVKMKEKGDIPEGYSVSREKKERFSLILESASTNQTSMYLCASSSGANEKLFFGSGTQLSVL.

This chain joins TRBV9 and TRBJ2-3, with TRBD2 matching over 8 bases. The CDR3 spans 14 residues. J was trimmed by 3 bases and V by 3 bases; bases with no gene match: 3. Germline values: CDR1 SGDLS, CDR2 YYNGEE. The CDR3 reads CASSGGGWTDTQYF. CDR3 coding DNA: TGTGCCAGCAGCGGCGGGGGGTGGACAGATACGCAGTATTTT.

The chain links TRBV5-1 to TRBJ2-7; tentatively, D is TRBD1 (6 bases). The V gene lost 0 bases and the J gene lost 4 bases, with 23 bases spanning the gap. The germline gives CDR1 SGHRS, CDR2 YFSETQ. The CDR3 sequence is 18 residues long. CDR3 nucleotide sequence: TGCGCCAGCAGCTTGGCCTCTAGGGGGAGAGACCTGATTTACGAGCAGTACTTC. Protein: CASSLASRGRDLIYEQYF.

The chain joins TRBV28 to TRBJ1-2, with D perhaps matching TRBD1 (6 bases). CDR1 MDHEN and CDR2 SYDVKM come from the germline V gene. The V end lost 7 bases, the J end lost 3 bases, and 18 bases lay between the germline ends. The CDR3 is 15 amino acids. CDR3 nucleotides: TGTGCCAGCACCCGTAGGCAGGGGAGGGACTATGGCTACACCTTC. Translation gives CASTRRQGRDYGYTF.

The chain has TRBV5-4 and TRBJ1-2, with 9 positions matching TRBD1. This CDR3 is built from 15 residues. Germline-derived CDR1 and CDR2 are SGHNT and YYREEE (reference sequence). The J segment lost 4 bases and the V segment lost 3 bases, leaving 7 bases of the junction unmatched. The CDR3 sequence: CASSSPTGGVYGYTF. The CDR3 nucleotides are TGTGCCAGCAGCTCACCGACAGGGGGTGTCTATGGCTACACCTTC.

The rearrangement joins TRBV2 to TRBJ2-3; D remains ambiguous. V was cut by 4 bases and J by 4 bases, with 3 bases left in between. This CDR3 spans 11 amino acids. Germline CDR1 SNHLY, CDR2 FYNNEI. DNA of the CDR3: TGTGCCAGCAGTGGGGCAGATACGCAGTATTTT. It yields the protein CASSGADTQYF.

The V gene is TRBV7-9, the J gene TRBJ1-5; D is unresolved. There are 15 residues in the CDR3. V was cut by 6 bases and J by 11 bases, with 23 bases left in between. The germline V gene has CDR1 SEHNR and CDR2 FQNEAQ (reference sequence). CDR3 protein: CASRFMFGRSRSQHF. DNA of the CDR3: TGTGCCAGCAGATTTATGTTTGGACGGTCCAGGTCCCAGCATTTT. Combining the CDR3 with reference TRBV7-9 and TRBJ1-5 gives the whole variable domain DTGVSQNPRHKITKRGQNVTFRCDPISEHNRLYWYRQTLGQGPEFLTYFQNEAQLEKSRLLSDRFSAERPKGSFSTLEIQRTEQGDSAMYLCASRFMFGRSRSQHFGDGTRLSIL.

The rearrangement uses TRBV6-1 and TRBJ1-2; 7 bases agree with TRBD1. The CDR3 totals 13 residues. Germline V gene sequence: CDR1 MNHNS, CDR2 SASEGT. V dropped 3 bases and J dropped 8; count of bases not matched to a gene: 6. CDR3 nucleotides: TGTGCCAGCAGTGACCTGACAGGGATCGGCTACACCTTC. Its translation is CASSDLTGIGYTF.

A single count supports this clone. J is TRBJ1-4 and V is TRBV18; 9 nucleotides align to TRBD1. Germline CDR1 and CDR2: KGHSH and LQKENI. The CDR3 consists of 16 residues. V lost 5 bases to trimming and J lost 8 bases; unmatched junction nucleotides: 12. The CDR3 protein is CASSVFSGTGFEKLFF. The CDR3 coding sequence is TGTGCCAGCTCAGTATTCTCCGGGACAGGGTTCGAAAAACTGTTTTTT.

The chain has TRBV28 and TRBJ2-7; D uncertain. The CDR3 runs to 15 residues. V was clipped by 2 bases and J by 7 bases, with 18 bases between them. CDR1 and CDR2 (germline): MDHEN, SYDVKM. The CDR3 DNA reads as TGTGCCAGCAGTTTAAGGCCAGACCTTTACGTGGAGCAGTACTTC. Encoded protein: CASSLRPDLYVEQYF. The complete variable domain, with remaining parts taken from reference TRBV28 and TRBJ2-7, reads DVKVTQSSRYLVKRTGEKVFLECVQDMDHENMFWYRQDPGLGLRLIYFSYDVKMKEKGDIPEGYSVSREKKERFSLILESASTNQTSMYLCASSLRPDLYVEQYFGPGTRLTVT.

The gene calls are TRBV28 and TRBJ2-7; either TRBD1 or TRBD2 may fit D (5 bases each). Germline V gene data show CDR1 as MDHEN and CDR2 as SYDVKM. This CDR3 has 13 residues. With 8 bases removed from V and 3 bases from J, the gap between germline ends came to 14 bases. The CDR3 DNA follows: TGTGCCAGCGTACGGGACGGCAACTACGAGCAGTACTTC. Protein: CASVRDGNYEQYF.

The chain links TRBV5-6 to TRBJ1-4, with unresolved D. Trimming removed 7 bases from V and 6 bases from J, with 13 bases in between. This CDR3 spans 13 amino acids. Germline V gene sequence: CDR1 SGHDT, CDR2 YYEEEE. CDR3 sequence reads: CASSNRVYEKLFF. As DNA, the CDR3 is TGTGCCAGCTCTAACAGAGTATATGAAAAACTGTTTTTT. Combining the CDR3 with reference TRBV5-6 and TRBJ1-4 gives the whole variable domain DAGVTQSPTHLIKTRGQQVTLRCSPKSGHDTVSWYQQALGQGPQFIFQYYEEEERQRGNFPDRFSGHQFPNYSSELNVNALLLGDSALYLCASSNRVYEKLFFGSGTQLSVL.

V and J are TRBV9 and TRBJ1-2; 10 positions agree with TRBD1. The CDR3 is 16 amino acids. Per germline, CDR1 SGDLS and CDR2 YYNGEE. The V segment lost 2 bases and the J segment 8 bases; nucleotides outside the gene matches: 12. This CDR3 reads CASSVGTGAITGGYTF. The CDR3 nucleotides read TGTGCCAGCAGCGTCGGGACAGGGGCCATCACGGGCGGCTACACCTTC.

CDR3 nucleotides: TGTGCCAGCAGCCCCCAACAGACTAGCACAGATACGCAGTATTTT. Translation gives CASSPQQTSTDTQYF. The rearrangement uses TRBV7-9 and TRBJ2-3; D is unresolved. CDR1 SEHNR and CDR2 FQNEAQ come from the germline V gene (reference sequence). Trimming removed 5 bases at V and 0 bases at J, with 12 bases between. The CDR3 loop spans 15 amino acids. The full variable domain, completed using reference TRBV7-9 and TRBJ2-3, is DTGVSQNPRHKITKRGQNVTFRCDPISEHNRLYWYRQTLGQGPEFLTYFQNEAQLEKSRLLSDRFSAERPKGSFSTLEIQRTEQGDSAMYLCASSPQQTSTDTQYFGPGTRLTVL.